In its sample, the clone carrying this T cell receptor (beta chain) was seen a few times. Its specificity is unknown. The data were obtained in a study of OX40 agonist ivuxolimab in advanced cancers. Study-wide background: An agonistic human IgG2 monoclonal antibody against OX40 (CD134) was given. Hepatocellular carcinoma, melanoma, renal cell or head and neck cancer affected the dose-escalation patients.

Study observations and caveats: In CD8+ T cells, expanded clones were on average more numerous than in CD4+.

This CDR3 has 13 amino acids. V lost 6 bases and J lost 8, with 16 bases in between. In germline, CDR1 is SNHLY, CDR2 FYNNEI. Some clones are missing from TCRdb's copy, which holds only in-frame ones; the method was immunoSEQ multiplex PCR. The profile shows some 61,000 clones, about three quarters of them singletons. The investigators sampled blood at baseline, at cycle 4 day 1, and at cycle 7 day 1. The V gene is TRBV2, the J gene TRBJ1-2; the D is unclear. Material: CD4+ or CD8+ T cells sorted from blood, obtained in a trial of the OX40 agonist ivuxolimab. The clonotype was recovered from an adult with an advanced solid tumor such as melanoma, head and neck, liver or kidney cancer. The CDR3 spells CASRDDGTGGYTF. As DNA, the CDR3 is TGTGCCAGCAGAGACGATGGAACGGGAGGCTACACCTTC.